A single sample gave rise to the 4 T cell receptor beta chains below, sequenced in a study of blood T cell repertoires in COVID-19. Sequencing used immunoSEQ multiplex PCR; TCRdb keeps in-frame clones, though not all of them. This repertoire shows over 150,000 clones, approximately 89% found once; its top ten account for under 8%. The source material was PBMCs or T cells enriched from blood (not recorded which). The receptors were sampled from a man aged 40-49 years who had recovered from COVID-19.

The CDR3 region is CASSPSRDRNSPLHF. The CDR3 DNA reads as TGTGCCAGCAGCCCCTCCCGGGACAGAAATTCACCCCTCCACTTT. The chain joins TRBV3-1 (or the pseudogene TRBV3-2) to TRBJ1-6; 7 nucleotides match TRBD1. This CDR3 contains 15 residues. V dropped 4 bases and J dropped 7; count of bases not matched to a gene: 7. CDR1 LGHDT and CDR2 YNNKEL come from the germline V gene (reference sequence).

The rearrangement joins TRBV5-4 to TRBJ1-6; D may be TRBD1 (6 bases). The CDR3 consists of 14 residues. Trimming stripped 5 bases from V and 8 bases from J, with 14 bases between. Germline V gene lookup returns CDR1 SGHNT and CDR2 YYREEE (reference sequence). In nucleotides, the CDR3 is TGTGCCAGCAGTCATCAGGGGATTGATTCACCCCTCCACTTT. Its protein product is CASSHQGIDSPLHF.

The chain combines TRBV24-1 with TRBJ1-1, with D hard to call. With 5 bases removed from V and 2 bases from J, the gap between germline ends came to 11 bases. The CDR3 has 14 residues. Germline values: CDR1 KGHDR, CDR2 SFDVKD. The CDR3 DNA follows: TGTGCCACCAGTGCATCCAACTACAACACTGAAGCTTTCTTT. Translation gives CATSASNYNTEAFF.

J is TRBJ1-5 and V is TRBV2, with unresolved D. Trimming pared 1 base from V and 3 bases from J, leaving 10 bases between. CDR3 size: 15 residues. In germline, CDR1 is SNHLY, CDR2 FYNNEI. CDR3 nucleotides: TGTGCCAGCAGTGAAGTCCCACTTTCCAATCAGCCCCAGCATTTT. This encodes CASSEVPLSNQPQHF.